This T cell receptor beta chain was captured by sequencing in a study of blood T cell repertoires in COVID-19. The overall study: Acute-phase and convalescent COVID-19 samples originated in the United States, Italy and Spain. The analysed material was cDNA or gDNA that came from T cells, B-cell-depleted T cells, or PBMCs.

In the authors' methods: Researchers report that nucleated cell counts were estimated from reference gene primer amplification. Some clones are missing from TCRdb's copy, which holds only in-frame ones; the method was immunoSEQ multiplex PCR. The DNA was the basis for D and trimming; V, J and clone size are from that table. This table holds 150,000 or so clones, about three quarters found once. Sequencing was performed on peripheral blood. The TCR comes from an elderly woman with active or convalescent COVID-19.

The chain's CDR3 is CASSRGQGWTEAFF. DNA of the CDR3: TGTGCCAGCAGCCGAGGACAGGGATGGACTGAAGCTTTCTTT. The chain links TRBV11-2 to TRBJ1-1, with 8 bases matching TRBD1. V shed 5 bases and J 5 bases; nucleotides not matched to a gene: 7. In germline, CDR1 is SGHAT, CDR2 FQNNGV. This CDR3 has 14 amino acids.